This T cell receptor (beta chain) was identified in a study of blood T cell repertoires in COVID-19. The CDR3 totals 16 residues. The V and J ends lost 5 bases and 0 bases, in that order; junction bases with no gene match: 7. From germline, CDR1 is SNHLY and CDR2 FYNNEI. Generated by immunoSEQ multiplex PCR, the TCRdb table keeps only in-frame clones and is missing some. The table shows 150,000 to 200,000 clones, with about 86% occurring only once. The clonotype was recovered from an elderly woman in a cohort sampled during active or convalescent COVID-19. The sequenced sample consisted of peripheral blood. V gene TRBV2 combines with J gene TRBJ2-4, with TRBD2 matching 7 bases. CDR3 DNA: TGTGCCAGCAGTCGGGGAGGGGCCCTAGCCAAAAACATTCAGTACTTC. This translates into CASSRGGALAKNIQYF.